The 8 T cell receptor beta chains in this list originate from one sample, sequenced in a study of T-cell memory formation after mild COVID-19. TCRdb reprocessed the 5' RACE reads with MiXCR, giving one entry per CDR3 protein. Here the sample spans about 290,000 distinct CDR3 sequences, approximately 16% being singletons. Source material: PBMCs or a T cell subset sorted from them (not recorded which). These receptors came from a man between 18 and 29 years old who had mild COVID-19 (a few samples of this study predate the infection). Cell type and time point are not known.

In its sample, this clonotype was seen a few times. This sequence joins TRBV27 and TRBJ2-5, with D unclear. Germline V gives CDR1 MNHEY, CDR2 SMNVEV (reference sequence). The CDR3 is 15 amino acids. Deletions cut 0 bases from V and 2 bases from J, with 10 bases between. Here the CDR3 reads CASSLSGFAQETQYF. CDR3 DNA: TGTGCCAGCAGTTTATCAGGGTTCGCTCAAGAGACCCAGTACTTC.

CDR3: CASSLVGQGAYEQYV. The CDR3 DNA reads as TGTGCCAGCAGCTTAGTGGGACAGGGGGCCTACGAGCAGTACGTC. The chain uses TRBV7-2 and TRBJ2-7; 11 positions agree with TRBD1. This CDR3 contains 15 residues. Germline CDR1 reads SGHTA; CDR2 reads FQGNSA. Trimming removed 1 base from V and 2 bases from J; junction bases left unmatched: 1.

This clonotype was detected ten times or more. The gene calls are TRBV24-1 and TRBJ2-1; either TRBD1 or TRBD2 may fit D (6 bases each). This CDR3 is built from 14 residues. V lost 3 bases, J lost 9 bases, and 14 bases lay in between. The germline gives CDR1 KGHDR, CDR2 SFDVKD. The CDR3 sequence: CATSDPRRGIEQFF. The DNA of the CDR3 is TGTGCCACCAGTGATCCTAGGAGGGGGATTGAGCAGTTCTTC.

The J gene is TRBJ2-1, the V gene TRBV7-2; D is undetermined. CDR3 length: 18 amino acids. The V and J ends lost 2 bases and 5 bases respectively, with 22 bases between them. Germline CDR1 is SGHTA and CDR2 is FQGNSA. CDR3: CASSLTPLGTLYHNEQFF. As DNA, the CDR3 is TGTGCCAGCAGCTTAACTCCATTGGGCACCCTTTACCACAATGAGCAGTTCTTC.

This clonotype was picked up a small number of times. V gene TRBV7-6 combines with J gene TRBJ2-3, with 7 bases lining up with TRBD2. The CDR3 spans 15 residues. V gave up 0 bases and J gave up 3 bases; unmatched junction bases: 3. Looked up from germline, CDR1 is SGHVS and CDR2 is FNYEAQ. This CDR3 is CASSLAAGSTDTQYF. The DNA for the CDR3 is TGTGCCAGCAGCTTAGCAGCGGGGAGTACAGATACGCAGTATTTT.

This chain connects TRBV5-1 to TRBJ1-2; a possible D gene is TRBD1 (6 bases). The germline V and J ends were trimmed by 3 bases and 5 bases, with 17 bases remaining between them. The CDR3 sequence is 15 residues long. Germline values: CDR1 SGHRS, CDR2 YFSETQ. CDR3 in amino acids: CASSSMGGVEYGYTF. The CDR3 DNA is TGCGCCAGCAGCTCCATGGGGGGCGTAGAATATGGCTACACCTTC.

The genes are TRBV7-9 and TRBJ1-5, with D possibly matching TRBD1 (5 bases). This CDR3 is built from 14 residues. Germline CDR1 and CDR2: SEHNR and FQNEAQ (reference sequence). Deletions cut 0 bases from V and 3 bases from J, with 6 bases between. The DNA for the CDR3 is TGTGCCAGCAGCTTAGCGGGGGTCAATCAGCCCCAGCATTTT. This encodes CASSLAGVNQPQHF.

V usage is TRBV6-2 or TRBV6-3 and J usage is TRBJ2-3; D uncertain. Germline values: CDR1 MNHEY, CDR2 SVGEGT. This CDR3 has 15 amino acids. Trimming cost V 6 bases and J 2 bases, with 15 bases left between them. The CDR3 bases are TGTGCCAGCAGAACTACCACTGACCTCACAGATACGCAGTATTTT. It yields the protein CASRTTTDLTDTQYF.